Listed below are T cell receptor beta chains from one sample, sequenced in a study of cytomegalovirus exposure and HLA in healthy donors. The protocol was immunoSEQ multiplex PCR, while the TCRdb copy is restricted to in-frame clones and leaves out a portion. Among about 120,000 clones, over 60% were seen once, and the ten largest hold approximately 1%. Sequenced material: PBMCs. These receptor sequences come from a human donor in good health. Both conserved end residues are part of each CDR3. The order of the fields is J gene, V gene, clone size, CDR3 protein. The size entry is marked missing in some rows and otherwise reads once, few, many or a size class.

TRBJ2-2	TRBV11-3	-	CASSLGQGAGELFF
TRBJ2-7	TRBV6-1	-	CASSPVSSYEQYF
TRBJ2-1	TRBV2	-	CASSGPGLVYNEQFF
TRBJ2-1	TRBV5-4	few	CASSLWEGPRNEQFF
TRBJ2-7	TRBV7-9	-	CASSQQGVSSYEQYF
TRBJ2-7	TRBV5-1	-	CASSRTGTPYEQYF
TRBJ1-2	TRBV7-9	-	CASSLAGLHYGYTF
TRBJ1-1	TRBV29-1	-	CSVDRVGGTEAFF
TRBJ1-2	TRBV7-9	once	CASSFRDRHGYTF
TRBJ2-1	TRBV5-6	-	CASSRLAGPQVEQFF
TRBJ2-3	TRBV11-2	-	CASSRILGRDTQYF
TRBJ1-1	TRBV9	-	CASSARQGPGEEAFF
TRBJ1-1	TRBV11-2	-	CASIRNTEAFF
TRBJ1-2	TRBV4-2	few	CASSQGTEHYGYTF
TRBJ1-5	TRBV4-2	-	CASSQVRGTSLPQHF
TRBJ2-3	TRBV13	-	CASSLGLAIGSQYF
TRBJ2-3	TRBV6-1	-	CASQAGADTDTQYF
TRBJ1-2	TRBV27	-	CASSLGATGTNYGYTF
TRBJ1-2	TRBV18	-	CASSEDRASGYTF
TRBJ1-2	TRBV2	-	CASRETGGPRGGYTF
TRBJ1-1	TRBV6-5	-	CASSTGAMNTEAFF
TRBJ2-3	TRBV10-3	-	CAISSGGGSDTQYF
TRBJ1-1	TRBV7-9	-	CASSSGRLRGAATEAFF
TRBJ2-3	TRBV7-9	few	CASSLGPGLAGGTDTQYF
TRBJ2-2	TRBV4-1	once	CASSQGNRGSGGELFF
TRBJ1-1	TRBV18	-	CASSPSAGAWTTEAFF
TRBJ1-5	TRBV13	-	CASSSRSTASNQPQHF
TRBJ2-7	TRBV25-1	-	CASSEALGTGGSYEQYF
TRBJ2-1	TRBV9	-	CASSVQPPGQGNEQFF
TRBJ2-7	TRBV23-1	-	CASSLRPGPYEQYF
TRBJ1-1	TRBV11-2	-	CASSFTGQSEAFF
TRBJ2-5	TRBV4-1	-	CASSHLAGGPLVETQYF
TRBJ1-5	TRBV19	once	CASRGSDYNQPQHF
TRBJ1-3	TRBV19	-	CASSIAQDRNTIYF
TRBJ1-5	TRBV7-9	-	CASSPGKGSNQPQHF
TRBJ2-7	TRBV5-1	-	CASSLGLGTYEQYF
TRBJ2-1	TRBV11-2	-	CASSLPSAKRGRNNEQFF